Below, 27 T cell receptor beta chains from the same sample are listed, as sequenced in a study of T cell repertoires in cytomegalovirus infection. One entry per CDR3 protein, called by TCRdb with MiXCR from the reads. The sample includes around 120,000 distinct CDR3 sequences, approximately 8.8% of them seen just once. Sequences were obtained from PBMCs. Receptors were obtained from a human donor in good health (CMV status not recorded). Some clones in this sample may be carry-over from other donors' samples.

This clonotype was recorded a few times. The V and J genes are TRBV12-3 or TRBV12-4 and TRBJ1-2; a weak D match, TRBD1 (5 bases). CDR3 length: 12 amino acids. Trimming removed 5 bases from V and 6 bases from J, with 10 bases in between. The CDR3 DNA reads as TGTGCCAGCAGTCCCCAGGGAAATGGCTACACCTTC. Its protein product is CASSPQGNGYTF.

This clonotype was picked up many times. V gene TRBV7-8 combines with J gene TRBJ2-7; tentative D call: TRBD1 (6 bases). This CDR3 is built from 14 residues. Germline loops: CDR1 SGHVS, CDR2 FQNEAQ. V was shortened by 0 bases and J by 2 bases, with 8 bases between the two germline ends. CDR3 nucleotide sequence: TGTGCCAGCAGCTTAGCTAGGACAGCCTACGAGCAGTACTTC. It codes for CASSLARTAYEQYF.

This clonotype has ten or more counts. The rearrangement joins TRBV29-1 to TRBJ2-1, with TRBD2 matching over 7 bases. This CDR3 comprises 14 residues. Germline trimming cut 6 bases from V and 7 bases from J; bases unmatched to any gene: 12. CDR1 and CDR2 (germline): SQVTM, ANQGSEA. The CDR3 DNA reads TGCAGCGTCTCCAATAGCGGGCCCGTTAATGAGCAGTTCTTC. Amino acids: CSVSNSGPVNEQFF.

This clonotype was recorded at least ten times. This chain joins TRBV27 and TRBJ2-5; possible D gene TRBD1, 6 bases. The CDR3 covers 13 residues. CDR1 MNHEY and CDR2 SMNVEV come from the germline V gene (reference sequence). Between the trimmed V and J ends, which lost 3 bases and 7 bases, there was a span of 12 bases. CDR3 sequence reads: CASSFGLGGTQYF. CDR3 nucleotide sequence: TGTGCCAGCAGTTTTGGCCTAGGGGGGACCCAGTACTTC.

This clonotype was recorded at least ten times. The rearrangement joins TRBV2 to TRBJ2-7, with TRBD1 matching over 7 bases. The CDR3 contains 15 residues. J was trimmed by 5 bases and V by 6 bases; bases with no gene match: 13. The germline CDR1 and CDR2 sequences are SNHLY and FYNNEI. The CDR3 is CASSAQDRPNHEQYF. CDR3 in DNA: TGTGCCAGCAGCGCTCAGGACAGGCCGAATCACGAGCAGTACTTC. Full variable domain (outside the CDR3, taken from reference TRBV2 and TRBJ2-7): EPEVTQTPSHQVTQMGQEVILRCVPISNHLYFYWYRQILGQKVEFLVSFYNNEISEKSEIFDDQFSVERPDGSNFTLKIRSTKLEDSAMYFCASSAQDRPNHEQYFGPGTRLTVT.

This clonotype was recorded many times. This chain uses TRBV7-8 with TRBJ2-7, with a tentative D call TRBD2 (6 bases). Germline V gives CDR1 SGHVS, CDR2 FQNEAQ. V lost 0 bases and J 2 bases, leaving 14 bases between the germline ends. The CDR3 covers 16 residues. For the CDR3, the DNA is TGTGCCAGCAGCTTAGCGAAGGGACTTCGGACCTACGAGCAGTACTTC. It yields the protein CASSLAKGLRTYEQYF.

In its sample, this clonotype was seen many times. The CDR3 loop is CASSASPGGGQHF. The CDR3, as DNA: TGTGCCAGCAGTGCCTCTCCAGGGGGGGGCCAGCATTTT. The V gene is TRBV2, the J gene TRBJ1-5; 7 bases agree with TRBD1. After removal of 4 bases from V and 12 bases from J, the junction contained 9 bases not matched to a gene. The CDR3 is made up of 13 amino acids. Looked up from germline, CDR1 is SNHLY and CDR2 is FYNNEI.

The genes are TRBV5-1 and TRBJ2-1; no clear D. V dropped 2 bases and J dropped 0 bases, with 9 bases sitting between them. The CDR3 totals 15 residues. Germline lookup yields CDR1 SGHRS and CDR2 YFSETQ. The CDR3 coding sequence is TGCGCCAGCAGCTTAGGCGAGAGCTCCTACAATGAGCAGTTCTTC. Translating it yields CASSLGESSYNEQFF.

The CDR3 reads CASSVTHRRGDGYTF. The DNA for the CDR3 is TGTGCCAGCAGCGTCACCCACAGACGGGGCGACGGCTACACCTTC. V and J are TRBV9 and TRBJ1-2; TRBD1 might be the D (5 bases). The CDR3 is 15 amino acids. Germline-derived CDR1 and CDR2 are SGDLS and YYNGEE. The V end was cut by 2 bases, the J end by 8 bases, with 19 bases between.

V gene TRBV15 combines with J gene TRBJ2-2; TRBD1 matches at 7 bases. Germline assignment: CDR1 LNHNV and CDR2 YYDKDF (reference sequence). The junction had 7 bases not matched to a gene; V was cut back by 2 bases and J by 7 bases. The CDR3 contains 15 residues. The CDR3 loop is CATSRLDRDHGELFF. The CDR3 DNA is TGTGCCACCAGCAGACTTGACAGGGACCACGGGGAGCTGTTTTTT.

In its sample, this clonotype was seen many times. J is TRBJ2-7 and V is TRBV5-1; TRBD1 matches at 11 bases. The CDR3 consists of 16 residues. The germline V gene encodes CDR1 SGHRS and CDR2 YFSETQ. V lost 4 bases to trimming and J lost 2 bases; unmatched junction nucleotides: 8. In DNA, the CDR3 is TGCGCCAGCAGCCCGGATCCGGGACAGGGGGCCTACGAGCAGTACTTC. Residues: CASSPDPGQGAYEQYF.

This clonotype was seen at least ten times. This chain joins TRBV6-5 and TRBJ2-3; either TRBD1 or TRBD2 may supply D (5 bases each). Germline V CDR1 and CDR2: MNHEY, SVGAGI. The CDR3 is 15 residues long. V lost 5 bases, J lost 2 bases, and 14 bases lay in between. The CDR3 sequence: CASSPLGANTDTQYF. CDR3 nucleotide sequence: TGTGCCAGCAGTCCACTCGGGGCTAACACAGATACGCAGTATTTT.

This clonotype was counted many times. CDR3 nucleotides: TGTGCCAGCAGATCGAACTCTGGGGCCAACGTCCTGACTTTC. This encodes CASRSNSGANVLTF. This chain joins TRBV12-3 or TRBV12-4 and TRBJ2-6, with D hard to call. This CDR3 is 14 amino acids long. V shed 6 bases and J shed 0 bases, with 6 bases lying between them.

This clonotype was found many times. The chain links TRBV5-7 to TRBJ2-5, with 12 bases that match TRBD2. TRBV5-7 is filed as an ORF, its function uncertain. The CDR3 totals 16 residues. J lost 2 bases, V lost 4 bases, and 6 bases had no gene match. The CDR3 nucleotides are TGTGCCAGCAGCCACCGGACTAGCGGGGAACAAGAGACCCAGTACTTC. Translating gives CASSHRTSGEQETQYF.

This clonotype was seen many times. The V and J genes are TRBV20-1 and TRBJ1-1; possibly TRBD1 for D (5 bases). The germline CDR1 and CDR2 sequences are DFQATT and SNEGSKA (reference sequence). Trimming removed 6 bases from V and 1 base from J, with 12 bases in between. The CDR3 is made up of 13 amino acids. The CDR3 sequence: CSAVRGGNTEAFF. CDR3 DNA sequence: TGCAGTGCCGTGCGGGGGGGGAACACTGAAGCTTTCTTT.

In this sample, this clonotype turned up many times. The rearrangement uses TRBV12-3 or TRBV12-4 and TRBJ2-5; D unclear. V shed 5 bases and J shed 4 bases, with 11 bases lying between them. The CDR3 has 13 residues. The CDR3 DNA sequence: TGTGCCAGCAGTGCACTTAAGGGAGAGACCCAGTACTTC. Protein: CASSALKGETQYF.

This clonotype occurred many times. The chain employs TRBV7-2 and TRBJ2-3, with TRBD2 identical over 7 bases. Looked up from germline, CDR1 is SGHTA and CDR2 is FQGNSA. The V and J ends lost 5 bases and 5 bases, in that order; junction bases with no gene match: 13. CDR3 length equals 16 residues. The CDR3 bases are TGTGCCAGCAGCCCCAGTCTGGTTGGCGGGGGAGATACGCAGTATTTT. This codes for CASSPSLVGGGDTQYF.

The chain recombines TRBV30 with TRBJ1-5, with 7 bases that match TRBD1. The CDR3 is made up of 13 amino acids. Germline CDR1 reads GTSNPN; CDR2 reads SVGIG (reference sequence). V lost 1 base, J lost 4 bases, and 1 base stayed unmatched. In DNA form, the CDR3 reads TGTGCCTGGAGTGCAGGGGGGAATCAGCCCCAGCATTTT. It is translated as CAWSAGGNQPQHF.

This clonotype was seen repeatedly, ten times or more. The rearrangement links TRBV2 to TRBJ2-3; a possible D gene is TRBD2 (6 bases). Germline CDR1 reads SNHLY; CDR2 reads FYNNEI. The CDR3 consists of 13 residues. Trimming cost V 6 bases and J 3 bases, with 10 bases left between them. The CDR3 coding sequence is TGTGCCAGCAGCACTAGCCGGACAGATACGCAGTATTTT. Protein: CASSTSRTDTQYF. Filled out from reference TRBV2 and TRBJ2-3, the complete variable domain reads EPEVTQTPSHQVTQMGQEVILRCVPISNHLYFYWYRQILGQKVEFLVSFYNNEISEKSEIFDDQFSVERPDGSNFTLKIRSTKLEDSAMYFCASSTSRTDTQYFGPGTRLTVL.

This clonotype was seen many times. V gene TRBV12-3 or TRBV12-4 combines with J gene TRBJ1-1; the match to TRBD1 covers 7 bases. V lost 5 bases, J lost 4 bases, and 4 bases stayed unmatched. This CDR3 spans 13 amino acids. The CDR3 DNA reads TGTGCCAGCAGTCGACAGGGAACCACTGAAGCTTTCTTT. Its translation: CASSRQGTTEAFF.

This clonotype was observed at least ten times. CDR3 residues: CASSFLKPNTGELFF. The CDR3 DNA follows: TGTGCCAGCAGTTTCCTGAAGCCGAACACCGGGGAGCTGTTTTTT. This chain uses TRBV12-3 or TRBV12-4 with TRBJ2-2; D remains ambiguous. CDR3 length equals 15 residues. V was shortened by 3 bases and J by 0 bases, with 8 bases between the two germline ends.

This clonotype was seen a handful of times. The J gene is TRBJ2-1, the V gene TRBV29-1, with 12 nucleotides matching TRBD2. Germline CDR1 reads SQVTM; CDR2 reads ANQGSEA. The CDR3 totals 16 residues. V dropped 5 bases and J dropped 0; count of bases not matched to a gene: 5. The CDR3 sequence is CSVSGLAGISYNEQFF. The CDR3 DNA reads as TGCAGCGTTTCTGGACTAGCGGGGATCTCCTACAATGAGCAGTTCTTC.

This clonotype was detected many times. The rearrangement links TRBV28 to TRBJ2-5, with TRBD2 as a possible D gene (7 bases). The CDR3 contains 13 residues. V lost 5 bases and J 5 bases, leaving 12 bases between the germline ends. CDR1 is MDHEN, CDR2 SYDVKM, per germline. CDR3 region: CASSLGGAETQYF. Here the CDR3 DNA reads TGTGCCAGCAGTCTTGGGGGGGCTGAGACCCAGTACTTC.

In its sample, this clonotype was seen many times. This chain uses TRBV7-2 with TRBJ2-3; 7 nucleotides line up with TRBD2. Germline-derived CDR1 and CDR2 are SGHTA and FQGNSA. Trimming at V came to 5 bases and at J to 2 bases, leaving 10 bases not matched to a gene. The CDR3 length is 16 residues. The CDR3 DNA reads as TGTGCCAGCAGCCCAGAGGCTAGCGGATACACAGATACGCAGTATTTT. Encoded protein: CASSPEASGYTDTQYF. Complete variable domain (other parts from reference TRBV7-2 and TRBJ2-3): GAGVSQSPSNKVTEKGKDVELRCDPISGHTALYWYRQSLGQGLEFLIYFQGNSAPDKSGLPSDRFSAERTGGSVSTLTIQRTQQEDSAVYLCASSPEASGYTDTQYFGPGTRLTVL.

The chain joins TRBV19 to TRBJ1-5; possibly TRBD1 for D (5 bases). The germline V gene encodes CDR1 LNHDA and CDR2 SQIVND (reference sequence). CDR3 length: 15 residues. Trimming stripped 0 bases from V and 3 bases from J, with 9 bases between. In nucleotides, the CDR3 is TGTGCCAGTAGTATAGATCCGGGGCACAATCAGCCCCAGCATTTT. It codes for CASSIDPGHNQPQHF. Drawing the rest from reference TRBV19 and TRBJ1-5, the complete variable domain is DGGITQSPKYLFRKEGQNVTLSCEQNLNHDAMYWYRQDPGQGLRLIYYSQIVNDFQKGDIAEGYSVSREKKESFPLTVTSAQKNPTAFYLCASSIDPGHNQPQHFGDGTRLSIL.

This clonotype was found many times. The genes are TRBV12-3 or TRBV12-4 and TRBJ2-7, with D perhaps matching TRBD1 or TRBD2 (5 bases each). Between the trimmed V and J ends, which lost 7 bases and 2 bases, there was a span of 15 bases. The CDR3 length is 14 residues. CDR3: CASTSGALAYEQYF. The CDR3 bases are TGTGCCAGCACCTCCGGGGCCTTAGCCTACGAGCAGTACTTC.

This clonotype was detected many times. The rearrangement uses TRBV28 and TRBJ2-7; D is perhaps TRBD1 (6 bases). CDR1 MDHEN and CDR2 SYDVKM come from the germline V gene. This CDR3 contains 14 residues. Trimming took off 2 bases at V and 4 bases at J, with 12 bases between the two ends. CDR3 nucleotides: TGTGCCAGCAGTTTACTAGGACAGACTTACGAGCAGTACTTC. It codes for CASSLLGQTYEQYF.